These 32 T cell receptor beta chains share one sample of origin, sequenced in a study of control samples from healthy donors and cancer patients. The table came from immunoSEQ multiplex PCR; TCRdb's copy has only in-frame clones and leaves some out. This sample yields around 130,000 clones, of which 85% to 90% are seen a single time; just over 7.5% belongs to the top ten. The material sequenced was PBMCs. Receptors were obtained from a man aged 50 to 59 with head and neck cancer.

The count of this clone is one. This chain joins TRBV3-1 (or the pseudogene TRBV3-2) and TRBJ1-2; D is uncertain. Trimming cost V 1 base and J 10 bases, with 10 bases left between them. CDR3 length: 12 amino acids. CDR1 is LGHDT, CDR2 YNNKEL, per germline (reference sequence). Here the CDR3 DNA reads TGTGCCAGCAGCCAAGGAGGAATTGACTACACCTTC. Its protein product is CASSQGGIDYTF.

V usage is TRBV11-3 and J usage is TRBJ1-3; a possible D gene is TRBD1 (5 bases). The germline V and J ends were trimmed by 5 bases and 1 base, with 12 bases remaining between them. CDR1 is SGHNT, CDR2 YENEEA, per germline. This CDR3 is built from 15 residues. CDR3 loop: CASSLGPPSGNTIYF. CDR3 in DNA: TGTGCCAGCAGCCTGGGACCTCCATCTGGAAACACCATATATTTT.

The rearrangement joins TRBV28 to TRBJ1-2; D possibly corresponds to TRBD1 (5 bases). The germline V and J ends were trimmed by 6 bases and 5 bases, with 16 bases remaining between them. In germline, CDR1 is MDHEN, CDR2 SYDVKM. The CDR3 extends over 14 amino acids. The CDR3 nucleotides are TGTGCCAGCAGCTCGTCGGGGCGCAATTATGGCTACACCTTC. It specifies CASSSSGRNYGYTF.

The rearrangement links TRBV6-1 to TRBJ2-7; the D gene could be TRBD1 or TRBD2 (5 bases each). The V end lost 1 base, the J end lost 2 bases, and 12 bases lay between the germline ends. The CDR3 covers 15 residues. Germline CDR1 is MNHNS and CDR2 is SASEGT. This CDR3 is CASSEGDQSAYEQYF. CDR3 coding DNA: TGTGCCAGCAGTGAAGGGGACCAATCAGCCTACGAGCAGTACTTC.

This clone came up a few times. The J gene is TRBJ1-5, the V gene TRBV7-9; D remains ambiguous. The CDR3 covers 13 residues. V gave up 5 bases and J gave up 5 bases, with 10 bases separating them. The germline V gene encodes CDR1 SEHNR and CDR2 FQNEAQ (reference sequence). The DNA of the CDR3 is TGTGCCAGCAGCAGGACTTCAGATCAGCCCCAGCATTTT. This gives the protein CASSRTSDQPQHF. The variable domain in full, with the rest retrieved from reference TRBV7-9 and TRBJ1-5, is DTGVSQNPRHKITKRGQNVTFRCDPISEHNRLYWYRQTLGQGPEFLTYFQNEAQLEKSRLLSDRFSAERPKGSFSTLEIQRTEQGDSAMYLCASSRTSDQPQHFGDGTRLSIL.

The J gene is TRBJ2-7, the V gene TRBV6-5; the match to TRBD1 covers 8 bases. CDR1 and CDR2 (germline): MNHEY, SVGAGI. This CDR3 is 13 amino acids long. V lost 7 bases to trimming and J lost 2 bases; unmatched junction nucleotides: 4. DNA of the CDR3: TGTGCCAGCACCTCGACAGGGGCCTACGAGCAGTACTTC. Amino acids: CASTSTGAYEQYF.

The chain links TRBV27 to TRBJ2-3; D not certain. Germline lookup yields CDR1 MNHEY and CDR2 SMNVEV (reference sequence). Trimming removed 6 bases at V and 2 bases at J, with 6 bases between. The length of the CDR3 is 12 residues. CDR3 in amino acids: CASRGNTDTQYF. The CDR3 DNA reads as TGTGCCAGCAGGGGAAACACAGATACGCAGTATTTT.

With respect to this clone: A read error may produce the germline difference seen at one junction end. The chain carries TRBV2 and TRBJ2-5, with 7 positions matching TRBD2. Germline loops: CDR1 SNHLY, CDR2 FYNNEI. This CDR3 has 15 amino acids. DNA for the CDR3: TGTGCCAGCAGCGAAGGCGCAAGGGGCGGGGGGACCCAGTACTTC. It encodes CASSEGARGGGTQYF.

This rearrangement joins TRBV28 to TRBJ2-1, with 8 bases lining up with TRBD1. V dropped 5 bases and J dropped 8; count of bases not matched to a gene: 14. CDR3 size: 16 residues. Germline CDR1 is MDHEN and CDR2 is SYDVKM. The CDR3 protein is CASSPQGTGLRDEQFF. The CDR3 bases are TGTGCCAGCAGTCCGCAAGGGACAGGACTTCGGGATGAGCAGTTCTTC.

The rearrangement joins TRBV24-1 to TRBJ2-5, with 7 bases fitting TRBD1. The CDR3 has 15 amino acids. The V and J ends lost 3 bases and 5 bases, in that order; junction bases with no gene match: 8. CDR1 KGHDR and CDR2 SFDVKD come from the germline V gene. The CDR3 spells CATSDPNRGVETQYF. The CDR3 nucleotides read TGTGCCACCAGTGATCCTAACAGGGGAGTGGAGACCCAGTACTTC.

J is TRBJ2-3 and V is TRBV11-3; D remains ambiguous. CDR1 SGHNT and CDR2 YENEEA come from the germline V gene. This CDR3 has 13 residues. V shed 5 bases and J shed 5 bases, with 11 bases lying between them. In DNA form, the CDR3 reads TGTGCCAGCAGCCCCAGATTACAAGATACGCAGTATTTT. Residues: CASSPRLQDTQYF.

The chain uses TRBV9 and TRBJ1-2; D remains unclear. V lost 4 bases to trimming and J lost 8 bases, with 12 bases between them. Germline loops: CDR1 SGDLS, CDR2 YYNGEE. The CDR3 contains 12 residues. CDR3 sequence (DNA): TGTGCCAGCAGCCTGGGAGGGAGCGGCTACACCTTC. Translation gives CASSLGGSGYTF.

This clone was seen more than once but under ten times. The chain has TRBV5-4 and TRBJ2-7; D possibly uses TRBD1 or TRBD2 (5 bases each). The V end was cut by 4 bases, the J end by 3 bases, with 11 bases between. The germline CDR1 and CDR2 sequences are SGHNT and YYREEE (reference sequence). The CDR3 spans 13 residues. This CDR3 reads CASSPGADYEQYF. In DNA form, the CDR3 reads TGTGCCAGCAGCCCCGGGGCCGACTACGAGCAGTACTTC.

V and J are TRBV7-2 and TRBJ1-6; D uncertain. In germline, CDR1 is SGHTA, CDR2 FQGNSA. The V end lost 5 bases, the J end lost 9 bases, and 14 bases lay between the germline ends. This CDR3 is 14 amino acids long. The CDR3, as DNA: TGTGCCAGCAGCATCTCCGGGCTTACTTCACCCCTCCACTTT. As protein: CASSISGLTSPLHF.

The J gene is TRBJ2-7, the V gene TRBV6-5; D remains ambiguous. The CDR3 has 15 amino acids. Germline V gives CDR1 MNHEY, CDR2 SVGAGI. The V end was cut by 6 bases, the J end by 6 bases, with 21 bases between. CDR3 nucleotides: TGTGCCAGCAGCGACGGGCAGTCCATGCAAGGCGAGCAGTACTTC. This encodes CASSDGQSMQGEQYF.

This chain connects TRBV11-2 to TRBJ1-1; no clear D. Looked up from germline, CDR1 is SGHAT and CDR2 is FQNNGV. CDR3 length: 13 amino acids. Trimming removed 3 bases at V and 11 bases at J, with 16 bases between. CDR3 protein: CASSFKVFHAAFF. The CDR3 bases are TGTGCCAGCAGCTTTAAGGTTTTTCATGCGGCTTTCTTT.

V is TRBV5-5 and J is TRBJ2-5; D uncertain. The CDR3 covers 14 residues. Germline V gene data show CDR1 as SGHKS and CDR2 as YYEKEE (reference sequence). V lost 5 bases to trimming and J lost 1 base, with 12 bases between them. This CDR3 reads CASRIGVSQETQYF. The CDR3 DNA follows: TGTGCCAGCAGGATTGGCGTCTCCCAAGAGACCCAGTACTTC.

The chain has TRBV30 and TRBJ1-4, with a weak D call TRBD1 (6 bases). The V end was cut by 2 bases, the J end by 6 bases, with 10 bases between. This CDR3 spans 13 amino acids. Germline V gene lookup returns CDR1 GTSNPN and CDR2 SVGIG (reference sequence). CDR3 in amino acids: CAWSRGNYEKLFF. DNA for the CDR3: TGTGCCTGGAGTAGGGGGAATTATGAAAAACTGTTTTTT. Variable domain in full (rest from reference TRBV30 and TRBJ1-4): SQTIHQWPATLVQPVGSPLSLECTVEGTSNPNLYWYRQAAGRGLQLLFYSVGIGQISSEVPQNLSASRPQDRQFILSSKKLLLSDSGFYLCAWSRGNYEKLFFGSGTQLSVL.

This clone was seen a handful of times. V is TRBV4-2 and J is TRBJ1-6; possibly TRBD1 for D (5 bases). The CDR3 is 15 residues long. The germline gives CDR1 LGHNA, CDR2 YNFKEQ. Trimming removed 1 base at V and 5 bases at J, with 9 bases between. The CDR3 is CASSQGQSNNSPLHF. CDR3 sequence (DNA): TGTGCCAGCAGCCAAGGACAGTCCAATAATTCACCCCTCCACTTT.

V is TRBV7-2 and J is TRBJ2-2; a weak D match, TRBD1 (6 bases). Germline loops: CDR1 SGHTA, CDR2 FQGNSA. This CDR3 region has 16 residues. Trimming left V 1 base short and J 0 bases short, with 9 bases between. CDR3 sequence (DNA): TGTGCCAGCAGCTTAGGGGGACAAGCGAACACCGGGGAGCTGTTTTTT. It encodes CASSLGGQANTGELFF.

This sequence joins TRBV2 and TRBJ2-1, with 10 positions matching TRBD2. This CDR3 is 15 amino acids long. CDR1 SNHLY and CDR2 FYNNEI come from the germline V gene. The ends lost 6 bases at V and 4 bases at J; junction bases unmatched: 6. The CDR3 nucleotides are TGTGCCAGCAGGTTAAGTAGCGGGAGGTACAATGAGCAGTTCTTC. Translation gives CASRLSSGRYNEQFF.

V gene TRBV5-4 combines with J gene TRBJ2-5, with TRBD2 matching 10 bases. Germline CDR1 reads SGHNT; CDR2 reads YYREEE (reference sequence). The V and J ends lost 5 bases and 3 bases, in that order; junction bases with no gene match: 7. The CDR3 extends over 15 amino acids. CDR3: CASSTSGGAKETQYF. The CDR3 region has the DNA TGTGCCAGCAGTACGAGCGGGGGGGCCAAAGAGACCCAGTACTTC.

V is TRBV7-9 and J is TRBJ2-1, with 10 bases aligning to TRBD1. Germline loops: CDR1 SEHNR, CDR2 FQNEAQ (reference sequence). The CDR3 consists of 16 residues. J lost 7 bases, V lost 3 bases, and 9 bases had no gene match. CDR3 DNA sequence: TGTGCCAGCAGCTTTACCCCGGGACAGGGGAGGAATGAGCAGTTCTTC. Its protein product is CASSFTPGQGRNEQFF.

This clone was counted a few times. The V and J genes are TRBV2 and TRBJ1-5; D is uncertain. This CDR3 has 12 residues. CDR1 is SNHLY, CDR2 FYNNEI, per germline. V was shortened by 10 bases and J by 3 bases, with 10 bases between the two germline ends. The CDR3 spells CATSGDNQPQHF. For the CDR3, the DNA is TGTGCCACCTCGGGAGACAATCAGCCCCAGCATTTT.

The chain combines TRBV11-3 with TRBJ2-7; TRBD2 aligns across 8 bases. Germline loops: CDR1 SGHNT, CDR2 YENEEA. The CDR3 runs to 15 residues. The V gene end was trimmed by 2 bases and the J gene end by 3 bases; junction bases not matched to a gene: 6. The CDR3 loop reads CASSLMSGSVYEQYF. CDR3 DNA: TGTGCCAGCAGCTTAATGAGCGGGAGTGTCTACGAGCAGTACTTC.

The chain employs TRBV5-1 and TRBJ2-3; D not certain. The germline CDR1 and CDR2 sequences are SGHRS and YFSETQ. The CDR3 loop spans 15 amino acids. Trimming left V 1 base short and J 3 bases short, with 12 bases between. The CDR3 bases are TGCGCCAGCAGCTTGAGAGGATTGGGTACAGATACGCAGTATTTT. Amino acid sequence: CASSLRGLGTDTQYF.

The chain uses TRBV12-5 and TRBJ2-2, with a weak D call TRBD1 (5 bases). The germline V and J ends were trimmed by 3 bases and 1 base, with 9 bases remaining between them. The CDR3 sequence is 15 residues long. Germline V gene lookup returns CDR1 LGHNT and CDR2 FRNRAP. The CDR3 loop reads CASGFLTENTGELFF. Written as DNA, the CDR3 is TGTGCTAGTGGTTTCTTGACAGAGAACACCGGGGAGCTGTTTTTT.

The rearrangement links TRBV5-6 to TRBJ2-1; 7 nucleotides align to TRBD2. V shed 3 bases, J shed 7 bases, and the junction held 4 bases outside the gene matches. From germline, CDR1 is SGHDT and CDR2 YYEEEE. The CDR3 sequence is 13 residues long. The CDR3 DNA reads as TGTGCCAGCAGCTGGACTAGTCGGAATGAGCAGTTCTTC. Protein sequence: CASSWTSRNEQFF. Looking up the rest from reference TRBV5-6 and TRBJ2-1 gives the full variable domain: DAGVTQSPTHLIKTRGQQVTLRCSPKSGHDTVSWYQQALGQGPQFIFQYYEEEERQRGNFPDRFSGHQFPNYSSELNVNALLLGDSALYLCASSWTSRNEQFFGPGTRLTVL.

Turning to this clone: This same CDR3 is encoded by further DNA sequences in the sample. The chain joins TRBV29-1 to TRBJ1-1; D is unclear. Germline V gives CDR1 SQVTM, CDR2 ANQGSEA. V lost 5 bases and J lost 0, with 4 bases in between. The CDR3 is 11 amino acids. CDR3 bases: TGCAGCGTTCGCGTGAACACTGAAGCTTTCTTT. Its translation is CSVRVNTEAFF.

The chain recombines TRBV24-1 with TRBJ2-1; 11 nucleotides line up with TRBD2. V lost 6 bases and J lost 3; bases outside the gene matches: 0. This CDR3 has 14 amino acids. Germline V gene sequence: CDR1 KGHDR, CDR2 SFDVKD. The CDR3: CATSTSGGYNEQFF. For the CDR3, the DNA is TGTGCCACCAGTACTAGCGGGGGCTACAATGAGCAGTTCTTC.

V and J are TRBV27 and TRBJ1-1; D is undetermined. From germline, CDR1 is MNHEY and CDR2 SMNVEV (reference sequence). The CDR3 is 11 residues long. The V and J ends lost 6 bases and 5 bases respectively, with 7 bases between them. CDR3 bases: TGTGCCAGCAGAAAAGGGACTGAAGCTTTCTTT. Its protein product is CASRKGTEAFF.

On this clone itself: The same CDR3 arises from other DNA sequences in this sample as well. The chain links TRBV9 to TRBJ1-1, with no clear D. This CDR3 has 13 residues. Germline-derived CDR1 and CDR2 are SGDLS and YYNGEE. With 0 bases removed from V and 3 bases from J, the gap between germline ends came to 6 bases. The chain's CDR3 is CASSVGGDTEAFF. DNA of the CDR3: TGTGCCAGCAGCGTAGGTGGGGACACTGAAGCTTTCTTT.